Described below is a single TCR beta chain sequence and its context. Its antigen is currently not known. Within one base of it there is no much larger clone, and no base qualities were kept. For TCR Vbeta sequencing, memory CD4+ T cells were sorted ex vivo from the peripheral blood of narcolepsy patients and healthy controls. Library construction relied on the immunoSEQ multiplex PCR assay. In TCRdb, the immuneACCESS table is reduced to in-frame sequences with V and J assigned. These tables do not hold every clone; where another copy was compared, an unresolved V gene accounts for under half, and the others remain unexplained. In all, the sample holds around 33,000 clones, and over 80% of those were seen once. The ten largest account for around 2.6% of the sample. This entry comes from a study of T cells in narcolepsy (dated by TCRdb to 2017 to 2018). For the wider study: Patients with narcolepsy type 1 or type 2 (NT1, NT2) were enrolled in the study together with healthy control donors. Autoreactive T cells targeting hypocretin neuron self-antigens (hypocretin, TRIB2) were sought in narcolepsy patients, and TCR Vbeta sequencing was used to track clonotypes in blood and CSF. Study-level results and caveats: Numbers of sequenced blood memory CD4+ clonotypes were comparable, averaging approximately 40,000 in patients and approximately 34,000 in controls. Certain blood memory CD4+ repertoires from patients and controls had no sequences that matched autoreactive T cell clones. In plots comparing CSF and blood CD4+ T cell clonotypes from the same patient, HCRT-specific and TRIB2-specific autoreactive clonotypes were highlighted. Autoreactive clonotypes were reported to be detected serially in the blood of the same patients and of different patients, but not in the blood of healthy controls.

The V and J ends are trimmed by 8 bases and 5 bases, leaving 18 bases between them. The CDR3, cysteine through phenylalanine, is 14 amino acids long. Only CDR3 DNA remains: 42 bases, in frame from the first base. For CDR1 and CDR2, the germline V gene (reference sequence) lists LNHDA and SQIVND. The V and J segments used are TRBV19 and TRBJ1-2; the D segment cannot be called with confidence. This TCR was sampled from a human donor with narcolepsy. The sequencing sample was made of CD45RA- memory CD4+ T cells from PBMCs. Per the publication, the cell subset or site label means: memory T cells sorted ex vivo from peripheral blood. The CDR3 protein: CASHSPGRVYGYTF. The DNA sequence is TGTGCCAGTCACTCTCCCGGGAGAGTTTATGGCTACACCTTC.